Below, one T cell receptor (beta chain) is given with its context. The antigen is not known. These data come from a study of T cell responses to AZD1222 COVID-19 vaccine. Study-wide results and caveats: Nearly half of the spike-specific TCRs reportedly recognize variant regions that carry no mutations. Baseline testing showed seropositivity in only 6 or 7 AZD1222 recipients.

CDR1 and CDR2 from the germline V gene are SGDLS and YYNGEE. V lost 4 bases to trimming and J lost 7 bases, with 14 bases between them. The CDR3 runs to 13 residues. Sequenced by immunoSEQ multiplex PCR; TCRdb stores in-frame clones only, minus some. Of over 100,000 clones listed, 88% are singletons. The chain uses TRBV9 and TRBJ1-2; D might be TRBD1 (5 bases). This receptor was taken from an adult in good health. This sample comprised peripheral blood, obtained on day 0 of AZD1222 vaccination. This CDR3 reads CASSPGGSLGYTF. CDR3 DNA sequence: TGTGCCAGCAGCCCGGGGGGGTCGCTTGGCTACACCTTC. Full variable domain (remainder filled in from reference TRBV9 and TRBJ1-2): DSGVTQTPKHLITATGQRVTLRCSPRSGDLSVYWYQQSLDQGLQFLIQYYNGEERAKGNILERFSAQQFPDLHSELNLSSLELGDSALYFCASSPGGSLGYTFGSGTRLTVV.